This TCR beta chain appears in the sequencing data of a study of blood T cell repertoires in COVID-19. The CDR3 loop spans 16 amino acids. Deletions cut 4 bases from V and 3 bases from J, with 18 bases between. Per germline, CDR1 SGHRS and CDR2 YFSETQ. This clone was detected once. Those enrolled, adults aged about 18 to 89 years, came from roughly 23 US areas. Clinical history as reported by participants underpinned cohort assignment. Authors' methods: For nucleated cells, counts were estimated from reference gene primer amplification. Measured with immunoSEQ multiplex PCR; TCRdb has only the in-frame clones, and not every one. The V and J calls and the clone size are those of that table, but D and trimming were determined from the DNA. The sample includes 240,000 or so clones, roughly 83% of them seen just once.

The sequenced material came from PBMCs or T cells enriched from blood (not recorded which). V usage is TRBV5-1 and J usage is TRBJ2-3; D might be TRBD2 (6 bases). The sequence came from a woman in her forties or fifties who had recovered from COVID-19. The CDR3 spells CASSGRLYRETDTQYF. CDR3 nucleotide sequence: TGCGCCAGCAGCGGGAGGCTGTATCGAGAAACAGATACGCAGTATTTT.